Shown below are 29 T cell receptor beta chains from a single sample sequenced in a study of blood T cell repertoires in COVID-19. The repertoire was sequenced with immunoSEQ multiplex PCR; TCRdb's copy has only in-frame clones and lacks some. Counted here are roughly 120,000 clones, approximately 85% occurring once; the ten biggest clones make up roughly 3.2%. What was sequenced was peripheral blood. Receptor source: a woman over 75 with COVID-19, enrolled during active disease.

The chain recombines TRBV5-5 with TRBJ1-5; D unclear. V was cut by 2 bases and J by 4 bases, with 10 bases left in between. Germline values: CDR1 SGHKS, CDR2 YYEKEE (reference sequence). The CDR3 loop spans 14 amino acids. The CDR3 DNA sequence: TGTGCCAGCAGCTTTGATTACAGAAATCAGCCCCAGCATTTT. Its protein product is CASSFDYRNQPQHF.

The rearrangement joins TRBV2 to TRBJ1-5, with 7 nucleotides matching TRBD1. This CDR3 has 14 amino acids. V shed 8 bases and J 4 bases; nucleotides not matched to a gene: 8. Germline V lookup: CDR1 SNHLY, CDR2 FYNNEI. This chain's CDR3 is CASAPGQLNQPQHF. Written as DNA, the CDR3 is TGTGCCAGCGCTCCGGGACAGCTAAATCAGCCCCAGCATTTT.

The chain uses TRBV18 and TRBJ2-7; weak D call: TRBD2 (5 bases). In germline, CDR1 is KGHSH, CDR2 LQKENI. CDR3 size: 16 residues. V was pared by 0 bases and J by 6 bases, with 18 bases between. CDR3 loop: CASSPPASRVAGEQYF. The CDR3, as DNA: TGTGCCAGCTCACCACCGGCCTCGAGGGTGGCAGGCGAGCAGTACTTC. Full variable domain (outside the CDR3, taken from reference TRBV18 and TRBJ2-7): NAGVMQNPRHLVRRRGQEARLRCSPMKGHSHVYWYRQLPEEGLKFMVYLQKENIIDESGMPKERFSAEFPKEGPSILRIQQVVRGDSAAYFCASSPPASRVAGEQYFGPGTRLTVT.

The rearrangement links TRBV7-2 to TRBJ1-2; D is possibly TRBD1 (6 bases). The CDR3 extends over 13 amino acids. V lost 6 bases, J lost 4 bases, and 12 bases lay in between. The germline V gene encodes CDR1 SGHTA and CDR2 FQGNSA. This chain's CDR3 is CASRDTGLYGYTF. DNA of the CDR3: TGTGCCAGCAGGGATACAGGGCTCTATGGCTACACCTTC.

The chain links TRBV5-1 to TRBJ2-5; 10 positions agree with TRBD2. V was clipped by 5 bases and J by 1 base; unmatched bases: 5. The CDR3 runs 15 residues. From germline, CDR1 is SGHRS and CDR2 YFSETQ. CDR3 DNA sequence: TGCGCCAGCAGGCGGACTAGCGGAGTCCAAGAGACCCAGTACTTC. Translating gives CASRRTSGVQETQYF.

This chain uses TRBV9 with TRBJ2-3; weak D call: TRBD2 (5 bases). Germline V gives CDR1 SGDLS, CDR2 YYNGEE. The CDR3 totals 14 residues. V was pared by 0 bases and J by 6 bases, with 11 bases between. CDR3 nucleotides: TGTGCCAGCAGCGTAGGCGGGCCCCCGGATACGCAGTATTTT. Encoded protein: CASSVGGPPDTQYF.

The chain uses TRBV28 and TRBJ2-7, with TRBD1 matching over 10 bases. The CDR3 length is 14 residues. CDR1 is MDHEN and CDR2 is SYDVKM in the germline V gene. V shed 5 bases and J 9 bases; nucleotides not matched to a gene: 10. The CDR3 spells CASSPGQGLFGQYF. DNA for the CDR3: TGTGCCAGCAGTCCGGGACAGGGGTTATTCGGGCAGTACTTC.

The rearrangement uses TRBV2 and TRBJ2-7, with TRBD1 matching over 7 bases. The CDR3 is 13 residues long. Germline CDR1 is SNHLY and CDR2 is FYNNEI. J was trimmed by 6 bases and V by 4 bases; bases with no gene match: 6. CDR3 nucleotide sequence: TGTGCCAGCAGTGTCCGACAGGGTGGCGAGCAGTACTTC. As protein: CASSVRQGGEQYF.

The chain carries TRBV3-1 (or the pseudogene TRBV3-2) and TRBJ1-2; no definite D call. The CDR3 sequence is 13 residues long. The germline gives CDR1 LGHDT, CDR2 YNNKEL (reference sequence). Trimming removed 1 base from V and 4 bases from J, with 7 bases in between. In nucleotides, the CDR3 is TGTGCCAGCAGCCAAGGTGGCAGCTATGGCTACACCTTC. This codes for CASSQGGSYGYTF.

This sequence joins TRBV19 and TRBJ2-5; the match to TRBD2 covers 8 bases. V dropped 7 bases and J dropped 5; count of bases not matched to a gene: 6. Germline V gene lookup returns CDR1 LNHDA and CDR2 SQIVND (reference sequence). There are 13 residues in the CDR3. The CDR3 nucleotides read TGTGCCAGTATAGGAGCGGGAGCGGAGACCCAGTACTTC. Translated, it gives CASIGAGAETQYF.

The chain carries TRBV10-3 and TRBJ1-1; D unclear. The CDR3 runs 15 residues. V was clipped by 3 bases and J by 4 bases, with 15 bases between them. From germline, CDR1 is ENHRY and CDR2 SYGVKD. The CDR3 sequence is CAISEGGRGSTEAFF. In nucleotides, the CDR3 is TGTGCCATCAGTGAAGGCGGCCGAGGGAGCACTGAAGCTTTCTTT.

The chain is built from TRBV19 and TRBJ1-2; possible D gene TRBD1, 6 bases. CDR1 is LNHDA and CDR2 is SQIVND in the germline V gene (reference sequence). V gave up 8 bases and J gave up 8 bases, with 27 bases separating them. The CDR3 spans 16 residues. The CDR3 nucleotides read TGTGCCAGTTTCCATCTCGCCGGACAGCGAGGATACGGCTACACCTTC. Protein product: CASFHLAGQRGYGYTF.

The chain combines TRBV6-2 or TRBV6-3 with TRBJ2-2; a weak D match, TRBD1 (6 bases). The V end was cut by 5 bases, the J end by 1 base, with 11 bases between. The CDR3 covers 15 residues. Germline V gene sequence: CDR1 MNHEY, CDR2 SVGEGT. The CDR3 is CASSHPGQNTGELFF. CDR3 nucleotides: TGTGCCAGCAGTCATCCGGGACAGAACACCGGGGAGCTGTTTTTT.

The gene calls are TRBV27 and TRBJ1-1; D is uncertain. The CDR3 contains 14 residues. The V end lost 1 base, the J end lost 1 base, and 7 bases lay between the germline ends. Germline lookup yields CDR1 MNHEY and CDR2 SMNVEV (reference sequence). The CDR3 sequence is CASSLYLGNTEAFF. DNA of the CDR3: TGTGCCAGCAGTTTATATCTCGGGAACACTGAAGCTTTCTTT.

J is TRBJ1-1 and V is TRBV7-9; D remains ambiguous. The germline V and J ends were trimmed by 4 bases and 1 base, with 13 bases remaining between them. From germline, CDR1 is SEHNR and CDR2 FQNEAQ (reference sequence). The CDR3 is made up of 15 amino acids. The CDR3: CASSYTPTGNTEAFF. For the CDR3, the DNA is TGTGCCAGCAGCTATACCCCAACGGGGAACACTGAAGCTTTCTTT.

The chain uses TRBV20-1 and TRBJ1-6; D might be TRBD1 (5 bases). Germline V lookup: CDR1 DFQATT, CDR2 SNEGSKA (reference sequence). Trimming pared 3 bases from V and 9 bases from J, leaving 12 bases between. This CDR3 comprises 13 residues. The CDR3 is CSASMQGTSPLHF. Written as DNA, the CDR3 is TGCAGTGCTAGTATGCAGGGAACTTCACCCCTCCACTTT.

The chain has TRBV27 and TRBJ1-1; 7 bases fit TRBD1. V trimming: 7 bases; J trimming: 7 bases; junction bases outside the gene matches: 12. Germline V CDR1 and CDR2: MNHEY, SMNVEV (reference sequence). CDR3 length equals 14 residues. The CDR3 DNA sequence: TGTGCCAGCAACCAGCGACAGGGCACTGGTGAAGCTTTCTTT. This encodes CASNQRQGTGEAFF.

The gene calls are TRBV6-5 and TRBJ1-1; TRBD1 is a possible D gene (6 bases). This CDR3 comprises 15 residues. Germline assignment: CDR1 MNHEY and CDR2 SVGAGI. V lost 6 bases to trimming and J lost 5 bases, with 19 bases between them. CDR3 in amino acids: CASRALSGVGTEAFF. The CDR3 DNA is TGTGCCAGCAGAGCCTTGTCAGGGGTCGGAACTGAAGCTTTCTTT.

This chain joins TRBV5-4 and TRBJ2-7, with a weak D call TRBD2 (6 bases). The CDR3 runs 14 residues. Germline assignment: CDR1 SGHNT and CDR2 YYREEE (reference sequence). V was cut by 4 bases and J by 4 bases, with 15 bases left in between. The CDR3 is CASSGGDHGYEQYF. CDR3 sequence (DNA): TGTGCCAGCAGCGGAGGGGACCACGGTTACGAGCAGTACTTC. Full variable domain (outside the CDR3, taken from reference TRBV5-4 and TRBJ2-7): ETGVTQSPTHLIKTRGQQVTLRCSSQSGHNTVSWYQQALGQGPQFIFQYYREEENGRGNFPPRFSGLQFPNYSSELNVNALELDDSALYLCASSGGDHGYEQYFGPGTRLTVT.

The chain employs TRBV6-5 and TRBJ2-7; 9 nucleotides align to TRBD2. V gave up 7 bases and J gave up 4 bases; unmatched junction bases: 2. Germline CDR1 reads MNHEY; CDR2 reads SVGAGI. CDR3 size: 12 residues. The DNA of the CDR3 is TGTGCCAGCAAGAGCGGGGGGTACGAGCAGTACTTC. The encoded protein is CASKSGGYEQYF.

The V and J genes are TRBV19 and TRBJ2-1; maybe TRBD1 (6 bases). Germline CDR1 reads LNHDA; CDR2 reads SQIVND (reference sequence). The V end lost 9 bases, the J end lost 4 bases, and 19 bases lay between the germline ends. The CDR3 totals 15 residues. The CDR3 DNA follows: TGTGCCAGCGCACAGGGTTCTCCAGCGTACAATGAGCAGTTCTTC. Translated, it gives CASAQGSPAYNEQFF.

This clone was seen a handful of times. The rearrangement joins TRBV3-1 (or the pseudogene TRBV3-2) to TRBJ2-1; tentative D call: TRBD2 (6 bases). V dropped 1 base and J dropped 8 bases, with 21 bases sitting between them. The CDR3 extends over 17 amino acids. In germline, CDR1 is LGHDT, CDR2 YNNKEL (reference sequence). The CDR3 coding sequence is TGTGCCAGCAGCCAAGGTGTTCATCGGGGAGGATCTCATGAGCAGTTCTTC. Its protein product is CASSQGVHRGGSHEQFF.

The V gene is TRBV18, the J gene TRBJ1-1; TRBD1 aligns across 7 bases. Germline trimming cut 0 bases from V and 3 bases from J; bases unmatched to any gene: 7. The CDR3 is 16 amino acids. Germline CDR1 reads KGHSH; CDR2 reads LQKENI. CDR3 DNA: TGTGCCAGCTCACCACCAGGGGGCCGGGCGGACACTGAAGCTTTCTTT. Translation: CASSPPGGRADTEAFF.

This clone has just a few counts. This chain connects TRBV4-2 to TRBJ1-4, with 8 bases fitting TRBD1. The CDR3 length is 17 residues. Losses at the gene ends were 0 bases for V and 0 bases for J; bases not matched to a gene: 3. From germline, CDR1 is LGHNA and CDR2 YNFKEQ. CDR3 region: CASSQEGTGSTNEKLFF. The CDR3 nucleotides read TGTGCCAGCAGCCAAGAAGGGACAGGCTCAACTAATGAAAAACTGTTTTTT.

Written as DNA, the CDR3 is TGTGCCAGCACTAACTCCGCTGGGGGCGGCTACACCTTC. Translation gives CASTNSAGGGYTF. The chain carries TRBV6-5 and TRBJ1-2, with TRBD1 as a possible D gene (6 bases). The germline V and J ends were trimmed by 7 bases and 8 bases, with 17 bases remaining between them. Germline CDR1 and CDR2: MNHEY and SVGAGI. The CDR3 runs 13 residues.

V is TRBV5-1 and J is TRBJ2-2; no clear D gene. Looked up from germline, CDR1 is SGHRS and CDR2 is YFSETQ. Trimming took off 0 bases at V and 1 base at J, with 7 bases between the two ends. CDR3 length equals 15 residues. CDR3 sequence (DNA): TGCGCCAGCAGCTTGGAAGTGAGGAACACCGGGGAGCTGTTTTTT. Protein: CASSLEVRNTGELFF.

V gene TRBV29-1 combines with J gene TRBJ2-5; 14 bases fit TRBD2. The germline V gene has CDR1 SQVTM and CDR2 ANQGSEA. V shed 7 bases and J 5 bases; nucleotides not matched to a gene: 9. The CDR3 consists of 15 residues. This chain's CDR3 is CSGAGLAGEGETQYF. The CDR3 DNA is TGCAGCGGGGCGGGACTAGCGGGAGAGGGGGAGACCCAGTACTTC.

V gene TRBV6-1 combines with J gene TRBJ1-5; D gene unclear. The germline V and J ends were trimmed by 1 base and 9 bases, with 13 bases remaining between them. The length of the CDR3 is 14 residues. Germline lookup yields CDR1 MNHNS and CDR2 SASEGT. Here the CDR3 DNA reads TGTGCCAGCAGTGAAGTTGCGGCGAGGGCGCCCCAGCATTTT. Amino acid sequence: CASSEVAARAPQHF.

The V call is TRBV6-2 or TRBV6-3, the J call TRBJ2-1; 10 nucleotides align to TRBD2. The CDR3 is 15 residues long. The germline gives CDR1 MNHEY, CDR2 SVGEGT. With 6 bases clipped from V and 6 bases from J, the junction kept 8 bases outside the gene matches. The CDR3, as DNA: TGTGCCAGCAGCTTAGGACTAGCGGAGATCAATGAGCAGTTCTTC. Residues: CASSLGLAEINEQFF.